The 30 T cell receptor beta chains presented below share a single source sample, sequenced in a study of cytomegalovirus exposure and HLA in healthy donors. PCR amplification relied on 60 Vbeta primers (plus 13 Jbeta primers). The method was immunoSEQ multiplex PCR; TCRdb's version includes in-frame clones alone and lacks a portion of them. The sample consists of 150,000 or so clones, 70% to 85% of them appearing once. Source material: PBMCs. These receptors originate from a human donor in good health.

V and J are TRBV13 and TRBJ1-3; D is unresolved. V lost 3 bases and J lost 0, with 9 bases in between. This CDR3 contains 15 residues. Germline-derived CDR1 and CDR2 are PRHDT and FYEKMQ (reference sequence). In DNA form, the CDR3 reads TGTGCCAGCAGCTTCGGAGGACCCTCTGGAAACACCATATATTTT. This codes for CASSFGGPSGNTIYF.

The chain has TRBV29-1 and TRBJ2-5; 9 nucleotides match TRBD2. The ends lost 4 bases at V and 5 bases at J; junction bases unmatched: 11. The germline gives CDR1 SQVTM, CDR2 ANQGSEA. This CDR3 is built from 15 residues. CDR3 coding DNA: TGCAGCGTTGGCTCATTGCGGGGGGGCGAGGAGACCCAGTACTTC. Residues: CSVGSLRGGEETQYF. Based on the CDR3 plus reference TRBV29-1 and TRBJ2-5, the full variable domain is SAVISQKPSRDICQRGTSLTIQCQVDSQVTMMFWYRQQPGQSLTLIATANQGSEATYESGFVIDKFPISRPNLTFSTLTVSNMSPEDSSIYLCSVGSLRGGEETQYFGPGTRLLVL.

The chain employs TRBV5-1 and TRBJ1-2; the match to TRBD1 covers 7 bases. The germline CDR1 and CDR2 sequences are SGHRS and YFSETQ. The CDR3 is made up of 15 amino acids. After removal of 0 bases from V and 2 bases from J, the junction contained 4 bases not matched to a gene. The CDR3 region is CASSLGRGLNYGYTF. Written as DNA, the CDR3 is TGCGCCAGCAGCTTGGGAAGGGGGCTGAACTATGGCTACACCTTC.

This clone was found once. The V gene is TRBV5-4, the J gene TRBJ2-3; possible D gene TRBD1, 7 bases. Germline CDR1 SGHNT, CDR2 YYREEE (reference sequence). The V gene lost 4 bases and the J gene lost 2 bases, with 20 bases spanning the gap. The CDR3 is made up of 17 amino acids. Here the CDR3 DNA reads TGTGCCAGCAGCCTCGGAAGGGGGCGGGGAGCCACAGATACGCAGTATTTT. This gives the protein CASSLGRGRGATDTQYF.

This clone showed up just a few times. The chain combines TRBV7-9 with TRBJ2-1; 8 nucleotides match TRBD1. This CDR3 is 15 amino acids long. V gave up 1 base and J gave up 8 bases; unmatched junction bases: 7. CDR1 SEHNR and CDR2 FQNEAQ come from the germline V gene (reference sequence). CDR3 amino acids: CASSLGSRGLDEQFF. CDR3 in DNA: TGTGCCAGCAGCTTAGGGTCCAGGGGGCTCGATGAGCAGTTCTTC. The full variable domain, its missing parts supplied by reference TRBV7-9 and TRBJ2-1, is DTGVSQNPRHKITKRGQNVTFRCDPISEHNRLYWYRQTLGQGPEFLTYFQNEAQLEKSRLLSDRFSAERPKGSFSTLEIQRTEQGDSAMYLCASSLGSRGLDEQFFGPGTRLTVL.

This clone was seen only once. This sequence joins TRBV7-8 and TRBJ2-3; TRBD1 matches at 8 bases. The CDR3 contains 14 residues. With 4 bases clipped from V and 6 bases from J, the junction kept 6 bases outside the gene matches. Germline V gene data show CDR1 as SGHVS and CDR2 as FQNEAQ. The CDR3 reads CASSSPRGPDTQYF. The CDR3 nucleotides are TGTGCCAGCAGCTCCCCCAGGGGGCCCGATACGCAGTATTTT.

This rearrangement joins TRBV15 to TRBJ2-1, with a weak D call TRBD1 (6 bases). V was pared by 2 bases and J by 5 bases, with 16 bases between. Germline V gene data show CDR1 as LNHNV and CDR2 as YYDKDF (reference sequence). This CDR3 has 16 residues. The CDR3 reads CATSRFRGRGNNEQFF. The DNA of the CDR3 is TGTGCCACCAGCAGATTCCGGGGCAGGGGTAACAATGAGCAGTTCTTC.

The chain employs TRBV9 and TRBJ2-5, with D tentatively TRBD2 (6 bases). This CDR3 comprises 14 residues. Germline CDR1 reads SGDLS; CDR2 reads YYNGEE. Trimming cost V 2 bases and J 3 bases, with 11 bases left between them. CDR3 nucleotide sequence: TGTGCCAGCAGCGTCGCGGGACTTGAAGAGACCCAGTACTTC. It codes for CASSVAGLEETQYF.

The chain is built from TRBV9 and TRBJ1-5; D is possibly TRBD1 (5 bases). This CDR3 has 14 residues. Trimming shortened V by 4 bases and J by 5 bases, and 13 bases separated the two germline ends. Per the germline V gene, CDR1 is SGDLS and CDR2 is YYNGEE. DNA of the CDR3: TGTGCCAGCAGCCTTCGACAGAACGATCAGCCCCAGCATTTT. Translation: CASSLRQNDQPQHF.

A single count supports this clone. The chain is built from TRBV5-1 and TRBJ2-1; TRBD2 agrees at 7 bases. The CDR3 totals 15 residues. After removal of 3 bases from V and 7 bases from J, the junction contained 10 bases not matched to a gene. CDR1 is SGHRS and CDR2 is YFSETQ in the germline V gene. CDR3 coding DNA: TGCGCCAGCAGCTCCCTGCCGGGACTAAGAAATGAGCAGTTCTTC. Its translation is CASSSLPGLRNEQFF. Full variable domain (remainder filled in from reference TRBV5-1 and TRBJ2-1): KAGVTQTPRYLIKTRGQQVTLSCSPISGHRSVSWYQQTPGQGLQFLFEYFSETQRNKGNFPGRFSGRQFSNSRSEMNVSTLELGDSALYLCASSSLPGLRNEQFFGPGTRLTVL.

The chain has TRBV19 and TRBJ1-2, with D tentatively TRBD1 (6 bases). This CDR3 comprises 15 residues. The V end was cut by 4 bases, the J end by 0 bases, with 12 bases between. Germline V lookup: CDR1 LNHDA, CDR2 SQIVND (reference sequence). CDR3 residues: CASSTLQGTNYGYTF. CDR3 DNA: TGTGCCAGTAGTACCTTACAGGGAACTAACTATGGCTACACCTTC. Based on the CDR3 plus reference TRBV19 and TRBJ1-2, the full variable domain is DGGITQSPKYLFRKEGQNVTLSCEQNLNHDAMYWYRQDPGQGLRLIYYSQIVNDFQKGDIAEGYSVSREKKESFPLTVTSAQKNPTAFYLCASSTLQGTNYGYTFGSGTRLTVV.

This clone occurred once. The rearrangement uses TRBV5-1 and TRBJ1-4; 9 nucleotides align to TRBD1. V lost 3 bases to trimming and J lost 4 bases; unmatched junction nucleotides: 4. The germline gives CDR1 SGHRS, CDR2 YFSETQ. This CDR3 contains 15 residues. The chain's CDR3 is CASSWVGQGNEKLFF. As DNA, the CDR3 is TGCGCCAGCAGCTGGGTGGGACAGGGTAATGAAAAACTGTTTTTT.

V is TRBV18 and J is TRBJ1-6, with 9 bases that match TRBD1. The trim removed 3 bases at V and 6 bases at J, leaving 3 bases unmatched. CDR1 and CDR2 (germline): KGHSH, LQKENI. The CDR3 runs to 15 residues. This chain's CDR3 is CASSPADRGNSPLHF. The CDR3 DNA sequence: TGTGCCAGCTCACCGGCGGACAGGGGTAATTCACCCCTCCACTTT.

V and J are TRBV10-3 and TRBJ1-1, with D hard to call. The CDR3 runs 13 residues. Germline loops: CDR1 ENHRY, CDR2 SYGVKD. The ends were cut back, 8 bases at V and 5 bases at J, with 15 bases in the middle. As DNA, the CDR3 is TGTGCCATCGGTAGCGGAAGAGGGACTGAAGCTTTCTTT. Protein product: CAIGSGRGTEAFF.

The rearrangement uses TRBV6-1 and TRBJ1-3; 7 bases are shared with TRBD1. From germline, CDR1 is MNHNS and CDR2 SASEGT. The V and J ends lost 3 bases and 4 bases, in that order; junction bases with no gene match: 9. The length of the CDR3 is 16 residues. The CDR3 DNA reads as TGTGCCAGCAGTGACCCCCCCGGGACAGCAGGAAACACCATATATTTT. This translates into CASSDPPGTAGNTIYF.

The chain carries TRBV6-6 and TRBJ1-1, with D hard to call. The germline V gene has CDR1 MNHNY and CDR2 SVGAGI (reference sequence). The CDR3 is made up of 13 amino acids. The V end was cut by 4 bases, the J end by 0 bases, with 6 bases between. CDR3 residues: CASSSQLNTEAFF. The DNA of the CDR3 is TGTGCCAGCAGTTCACAGCTGAACACTGAAGCTTTCTTT.

V and J are TRBV4-1 and TRBJ1-4; D possibly corresponds to TRBD1 (5 bases). The length of the CDR3 is 18 residues. The germline V gene has CDR1 MGHRA and CDR2 YSYEKL. Trimming left V 0 bases short and J 3 bases short, with 17 bases between. The CDR3 spells CASSQDGRQGTSNEKLFF. The CDR3, as DNA: TGCGCCAGCAGCCAAGATGGGAGGCAGGGAACTTCTAATGAAAAACTGTTTTTT.

J is TRBJ2-3 and V is TRBV5-1; maybe TRBD1 (6 bases). The CDR3 is 15 residues long. CDR1 and CDR2 (germline): SGHRS, YFSETQ. Trimming cost V 0 bases and J 2 bases, with 10 bases left between them. The CDR3 region is CASSLGQVNTDTQYF. Here the CDR3 DNA reads TGCGCCAGCAGCTTGGGACAGGTGAACACAGATACGCAGTATTTT.

The chain combines TRBV4-1 with TRBJ1-1; TRBD1 might be the D (5 bases). Trimming took 4 bases from V and 3 from J, leaving 15 bases between them. CDR1 and CDR2 from the germline V gene are MGHRA and YSYEKL. The CDR3 covers 15 residues. Here the CDR3 reads CASSPGAWRDTEAFF. CDR3 sequence (DNA): TGCGCCAGCAGCCCCGGGGCCTGGAGGGACACTGAAGCTTTCTTT.

This clone was picked up a small number of times. A junction boundary mismatches the germline segment, possibly from a read error. The rearrangement joins TRBV7-7 to TRBJ2-5; 9 bases fit TRBD1. Per germline, CDR1 SSHAT and CDR2 FNYEAQ (reference sequence). The length of the CDR3 is 14 residues. The CDR3 here is CASSSRTGVETQYF. DNA for the CDR3: TGTGCTAGCAGCTCCCGGACAGGGGTAGAGACCCAGTACTTC.

This clone was counted a few times. The rearrangement joins TRBV4-3 to TRBJ1-2; no reliable D call. This CDR3 is built from 14 residues. Germline CDR1 reads LGHNA; CDR2 reads YSLEER. V was cut by 2 bases and J by 2 bases, with 9 bases left in between. Written as DNA, the CDR3 is TGCGCCAGCAGCCAATACTCGGGGAACTATGGCTACACCTTC. It codes for CASSQYSGNYGYTF.

V is TRBV2 and J is TRBJ1-1; no clear D gene. Trimming cost V 2 bases and J 1 base, with 14 bases left between them. Per germline, CDR1 SNHLY and CDR2 FYNNEI. The CDR3 has 16 residues. The CDR3 is CASSESVLTGNTEAFF. The CDR3 nucleotides read TGTGCCAGCAGTGAATCGGTCCTCACGGGGAACACTGAAGCTTTCTTT.

The genes are TRBV19 and TRBJ2-1; no firm D call. The CDR3 spans 14 residues. Germline V lookup: CDR1 LNHDA, CDR2 SQIVND (reference sequence). Between the trimmed V and J ends, which lost 1 base and 7 bases, there was a span of 11 bases. The CDR3, as DNA: TGTGCCAGTAGTATAGGTCTCTCGGGTAATGAGCAGTTCTTC. Translated, it gives CASSIGLSGNEQFF.

This clone was picked up a small number of times. V is TRBV6-5 and J is TRBJ1-5, with no clear D. In germline, CDR1 is MNHEY, CDR2 SVGAGI. The CDR3 extends over 14 amino acids. Trimming stripped 2 bases from V and 7 bases from J, with 12 bases between. The CDR3 sequence is CASSYEPGQQPQHF. In nucleotides, the CDR3 is TGTGCCAGCAGTTACGAGCCAGGCCAACAGCCCCAGCATTTT.

The CDR3 DNA reads TGTGCCAGCAGCTTAGAGAGGAATTCCTACGAGCAGTACTTC. It encodes CASSLERNSYEQYF. The rearrangement uses TRBV7-2 and TRBJ2-7; D is ambiguous. Looked up from germline, CDR1 is SGHTA and CDR2 is FQGNSA. The V and J ends lost 1 base and 1 base respectively, with 8 bases between them. The CDR3 spans 14 residues.

The J gene is TRBJ1-5, the V gene TRBV27; unclear D gene. CDR1 is MNHEY and CDR2 is SMNVEV in the germline V gene (reference sequence). The CDR3 contains 13 residues. V lost 1 base and J lost 4, with 5 bases in between. The CDR3 sequence: CASSLFGNQPQHF. The DNA of the CDR3 is TGTGCCAGCAGTTTATTCGGTAATCAGCCCCAGCATTTT.

The chain combines TRBV10-3 with TRBJ1-2; D gene unclear. This CDR3 is 14 amino acids long. Looked up from germline, CDR1 is ENHRY and CDR2 is SYGVKD. V was clipped by 6 bases and J by 5 bases, with 16 bases between them. CDR3 DNA sequence: TGTGCCATCAGGACGACGAGGTCGGGGTATGGCTACACCTTC. It yields the protein CAIRTTRSGYGYTF.

The CDR3 nucleotides are TGTGCCAGCAGCTTAGATGCGGGGATCGGTGAAGCTTTCTTT. Translated: CASSLDAGIGEAFF. The V gene is TRBV11-2, the J gene TRBJ1-1; unclear D gene. Deletions cut 0 bases from V and 7 bases from J, with 12 bases between. The CDR3 is made up of 14 amino acids. Germline CDR1 reads SGHAT; CDR2 reads FQNNGV.

This clone has only a few counts. This chain joins TRBV5-1 and TRBJ2-2; 8 bases agree with TRBD1. CDR1 is SGHRS and CDR2 is YFSETQ in the germline V gene. J was trimmed by 4 bases and V by 4 bases; bases with no gene match: 6. The CDR3 extends over 15 amino acids. The CDR3 loop is CASSQRTGRTGELFF. The CDR3 DNA sequence: TGCGCCAGCAGCCAACGGACAGGGCGCACCGGGGAGCTGTTTTTT.

In nucleotides, the CDR3 is TGTGCCAGCTCACCCAGGGAAGAGACCCAGTACTTC. It codes for CASSPREETQYF. V is TRBV18 and J is TRBJ2-5; perhaps TRBD1 as D (5 bases). Germline V CDR1 and CDR2: KGHSH, LQKENI. Between the trimmed V and J ends, which lost 3 bases and 3 bases, there was a span of 5 bases. The CDR3 length is 12 residues.